The 23 T cell receptor beta chains listed next were all sequenced from one sample in a study of graft-versus-host responses after intestinal transplantation. Their antigens are not known. Sequencing used immunoSEQ multiplex PCR; TCRdb keeps in-frame clones, though not all of them. The sample holds roughly 93,000 clones; about 93% are singletons and the top ten take less than 0.6%. The source was unstimulated CD8+ T cells sorted from spleen or lymph node cells, collected before intestinal transplant. The receptor set was obtained from a human donor who received an intestinal transplant.

V gene TRBV4-2 combines with J gene TRBJ2-3; D is unresolved. Trimming pared 0 bases from V and 4 bases from J, leaving 14 bases between. This CDR3 has 16 residues. Germline V gives CDR1 LGHNA, CDR2 YNFKEQ. CDR3 region: CASSQEAVSAADTQYF. In DNA, the CDR3 is TGTGCCAGCAGCCAAGAGGCTGTTTCGGCGGCAGATACGCAGTATTTT.

The rearrangement joins TRBV28 to TRBJ2-7; weak D call: TRBD2 (7 bases). V was shortened by 3 bases and J by 3 bases, with 24 bases between the two germline ends. This CDR3 spans 18 amino acids. CDR1 and CDR2 from the germline V gene are MDHEN and SYDVKM. The CDR3 DNA reads as TGTGCCAGCAGTTTTTCCGGGGGGCCGGGCCTTGGGTTCTACGAGCAGTACTTC. It translates to CASSFSGGPGLGFYEQYF. Full variable domain (rest looked up from reference TRBV28 and TRBJ2-7): DVKVTQSSRYLVKRTGEKVFLECVQDMDHENMFWYRQDPGLGLRLIYFSYDVKMKEKGDIPEGYSVSREKKERFSLILESASTNQTSMYLCASSFSGGPGLGFYEQYFGPGTRLTVT.

V and J are TRBV6-5 and TRBJ1-2; weak D call: TRBD1 (6 bases). CDR1 MNHEY and CDR2 SVGAGI come from the germline V gene. The CDR3 totals 13 residues. With 0 bases removed from V and 5 bases from J, the gap between germline ends came to 7 bases. This CDR3 is CASSYSTGYGYTF. The CDR3 DNA is TGTGCCAGCAGTTACTCAACAGGGTATGGCTACACCTTC.

This rearrangement joins TRBV27 to TRBJ2-7; a possible D gene is TRBD2 (5 bases). The CDR3 is made up of 14 amino acids. Germline-derived CDR1 and CDR2 are MNHEY and SMNVEV (reference sequence). V shed 5 bases and J shed 2 bases, with 13 bases lying between them. For the CDR3, the DNA is TGTGCCAGCAGTGGTGAGGAGGCCGCCTACGAGCAGTACTTC. It is translated as CASSGEEAAYEQYF.

This CDR3 is CASSYSTPNTEAFF. Here the CDR3 DNA reads TGTGCCAGCAGTTACTCGACACCGAACACTGAAGCTTTCTTT. This chain links TRBV6-5 with TRBJ1-1; no reliable D call. Trimming cost V 0 bases and J 1 base, with 6 bases left between them. This CDR3 has 14 amino acids. Germline-derived CDR1 and CDR2 are MNHEY and SVGAGI.

J is TRBJ1-5 and V is TRBV6-7, with D tentatively TRBD1 (5 bases). TRBV6-7 is labeled an ORF, and its function is uncertain. V lost 2 bases, J lost 5 bases, and 25 bases lay in between. The CDR3 covers 19 residues. The CDR3 protein is CASSYPREFRAEGDQPQHF. The CDR3 DNA reads TGTGCCAGCAGTTACCCTCGAGAATTCCGGGCTGAAGGGGATCAGCCCCAGCATTTT.

The V gene is TRBV19, the J gene TRBJ1-1, with D possibly matching TRBD1 (6 bases). V shed 4 bases and J shed 8 bases, with 14 bases lying between them. Per germline, CDR1 LNHDA and CDR2 SQIVND (reference sequence). The CDR3 is 13 amino acids. CDR3 sequence: CASSTGTLTEAFF. The CDR3, as DNA: TGTGCCAGTAGTACAGGGACACTCACGGAAGCTTTCTTT.

The rearrangement joins TRBV27 to TRBJ2-1; TRBD2 aligns across 7 bases. Per the germline V gene, CDR1 is MNHEY and CDR2 is SMNVEV (reference sequence). Trimming removed 5 bases from V and 2 bases from J; junction bases left unmatched: 6. This CDR3 region has 15 residues. CDR3 DNA sequence: TGTGCCAGCAGTCACGGACTAGACGCCTACAATGAGCAGTTCTTC. This codes for CASSHGLDAYNEQFF.

The V call is TRBV4-1, the J call TRBJ2-3, with D hard to call. CDR3 length: 14 residues. Per germline, CDR1 MGHRA and CDR2 YSYEKL. V was cut by 2 bases and J by 4 bases, with 10 bases left in between. The CDR3 loop reads CASSQRLLADTQYF. As DNA, the CDR3 is TGCGCCAGCAGCCAAAGACTCCTCGCAGATACGCAGTATTTT.

CDR3 nucleotide sequence: TGTGCCAGCAGTGGCACGGCCGGGGCCTATAATTCACCCCTCCACTTT. Its protein is CASSGTAGAYNSPLHF. The chain combines TRBV28 with TRBJ1-6; no definite D call. V was pared by 5 bases and J by 2 bases, with 13 bases between. The CDR3 has 16 amino acids. The germline V gene has CDR1 MDHEN and CDR2 SYDVKM.

The V and J genes are TRBV28 and TRBJ2-4; 9 bases map to TRBD1. The CDR3 totals 16 residues. Germline assignment: CDR1 MDHEN and CDR2 SYDVKM. With 6 bases clipped from V and 8 bases from J, the junction kept 14 bases outside the gene matches. The CDR3 sequence: CASSETRTGGLDIQYF. CDR3 DNA sequence: TGTGCCAGCAGCGAAACTAGAACAGGGGGCTTAGACATTCAGTACTTC.

V is TRBV7-6 and J is TRBJ2-7, with 13 bases aligning to TRBD2. The V gene's germline CDR1 is SGHVS and CDR2 FNYEAQ. V shed 6 bases, J shed 2 bases, and the junction held 13 bases outside the gene matches. The CDR3 has 18 amino acids. The CDR3 protein is CASRTGTSGKQAAYEQYF. CDR3 in DNA: TGTGCCAGCAGGACCGGGACTAGCGGGAAGCAGGCGGCCTACGAGCAGTACTTC.

The chain recombines TRBV5-6 with TRBJ1-1; D possibly corresponds to TRBD1 (6 bases). Germline CDR1 and CDR2: SGHDT and YYEEEE. The CDR3 runs 14 residues. Trimming removed 0 bases from V and 5 bases from J, with 11 bases in between. CDR3 coding DNA: TGTGCCAGCAGCTTGGCGGCAGGGGTGACTGAAGCTTTCTTT. It codes for CASSLAAGVTEAFF.

This clone has more than one count but fewer than ten. The chain joins TRBV4-3 to TRBJ2-2; 8 nucleotides agree with TRBD1. CDR1 LGHNA and CDR2 YSLEER come from the germline V gene. Trimming took 4 bases from V and 1 from J; bases not matched to a gene: 2. The CDR3 runs 15 residues. CDR3 sequence (DNA): TGCGCCAGCAGCCGGGGGACAGGGAACACCGGGGAGCTGTTTTTT. Protein sequence: CASSRGTGNTGELFF.

This chain joins TRBV29-1 and TRBJ2-2, with TRBD1 matching 8 bases. V shed 4 bases and J 5 bases; nucleotides not matched to a gene: 6. The CDR3 is made up of 14 amino acids. Germline assignment: CDR1 SQVTM and CDR2 ANQGSEA. The CDR3, as DNA: TGCAGCGTTGTATCAGGGGGCGATACCGGGGAGCTGTTTTTT. Residues: CSVVSGGDTGELFF.

This sequence joins TRBV18 and TRBJ1-6; D is possibly TRBD1 (6 bases). The germline V gene has CDR1 KGHSH and CDR2 LQKENI. The V end lost 2 bases, the J end lost 7 bases, and 9 bases lay between the germline ends. The CDR3 runs 14 residues. The CDR3 region has the DNA TGTGCCAGCTCACCAACAGGGACGAATTCACCCCTCCACTTT. It codes for CASSPTGTNSPLHF.

V is TRBV5-6 and J is TRBJ1-1, with 8 positions matching TRBD1. J gave up 1 base and V 2 bases, and 7 bases lay outside the gene matches. The CDR3 is 16 residues long. The germline V gene encodes CDR1 SGHDT and CDR2 YYEEEE. Written as DNA, the CDR3 is TGTGCCAGCAGCTTCGGGACAGGCGTTTCGAACACTGAAGCTTTCTTT. It specifies CASSFGTGVSNTEAFF.

The chain carries TRBV5-8 and TRBJ1-5; TRBD1 matches at 7 bases. The CDR3 spans 16 residues. Germline CDR1 is SGHTS and CDR2 is YDEGEE. The trim removed 1 base at V and 0 bases at J, leaving 4 bases unmatched. CDR3 nucleotides: TGTGCCAGCAGCTTGTGGGACAGCTATAGCAATCAGCCCCAGCATTTT. It encodes CASSLWDSYSNQPQHF.

CDR3 sequence (DNA): TGTGCCAGCAGGCCGACCGGGACAGGACCCTACGAGCAGTACTTC. Amino acid sequence: CASRPTGTGPYEQYF. The V call is TRBV6-6, the J call TRBJ2-7, with 8 bases that match TRBD1. V shed 6 bases, J shed 2 bases, and the junction held 9 bases outside the gene matches. The length of the CDR3 is 15 residues. CDR1 and CDR2 from the germline V gene are MNHNY and SVGAGI (reference sequence).

The chain carries TRBV4-1 and TRBJ1-1, with TRBD1 as a possible D gene (5 bases). The germline gives CDR1 MGHRA, CDR2 YSYEKL. Deletions cut 0 bases from V and 1 base from J, with 12 bases between. The length of the CDR3 is 16 residues. CDR3 sequence (DNA): TGCGCCAGCAGCCAAGATCTTGTCCAGGGGAACACTGAAGCTTTCTTT. This gives the protein CASSQDLVQGNTEAFF.

The chain carries TRBV5-1 and TRBJ2-2; D uncertain. This CDR3 spans 13 amino acids. Trimming pared 0 bases from V and 6 bases from J, leaving 6 bases between. Per germline, CDR1 SGHRS and CDR2 YFSETQ. The chain's CDR3 is CASSLDSPGELFF. The CDR3 bases are TGCGCCAGCAGCTTGGACAGTCCCGGGGAGCTGTTTTTT.

This chain connects TRBV2 to TRBJ2-5, with a possible D match to TRBD2 (6 bases). V lost 8 bases and J 0 bases, leaving 16 bases between the germline ends. Germline CDR1 is SNHLY and CDR2 is FYNNEI. The CDR3 has 15 residues. The CDR3 loop is CASSPSGGYQETQYF. CDR3 sequence (DNA): TGTGCCAGCTCCCCCAGCGGAGGGTACCAAGAGACCCAGTACTTC.

The chain is built from TRBV4-1 and TRBJ1-1, with D unclear. The germline V gene has CDR1 MGHRA and CDR2 YSYEKL. V was cut by 4 bases and J by 7 bases, with 13 bases left in between. CDR3 length: 13 amino acids. In nucleotides, the CDR3 is TGCGCCAGCAGCCCTCCGGGGTATGGTGAAGCTTTCTTT. Its protein is CASSPPGYGEAFF.